This TCR beta chain derives from a study of CD8 T cells in ankylosing spondylitis. CDR3 length equals 15 residues. Trimming cost V 5 bases and J 2 bases; bases outside gene matches: 9. This clonotype was observed at least ten times. The target antigen is unknown. General study findings and limits: A CD8+ phenotype characterized the disease-linked clones, which were relatively rare in peripheral blood.

TCRdb processed the 5' RACE reads anew with MiXCR; each CDR3 protein has one entry. The data show some 150,000 distinct CDR3 sequences, approximately 10% seen once. The V gene is TRBV12-3 or TRBV12-4, the J gene TRBJ2-7; 7 nucleotides line up with TRBD2. This receptor was taken from a female donor with ankylosing spondylitis or in good health (not recorded which). Source material: blood, either unsorted or a sorted T cell fraction (not recorded which). CDR3 sequence (DNA): TGTGCCAGCAGTGCCCGTCGGGACTATACCTACGAGCAGTACTTC. Translating it yields CASSARRDYTYEQYF.